These 7 T cell receptor beta chains were all obtained from the same sample, sequenced in a study of identical twins. MiXCR was run by TCRdb on the 5' RACE reads, yielding one entry per CDR3 protein. The table shows fewer than 650,000 distinct CDR3 sequences, with 7% to 7.5% occurring only once. This sample was shared with a second study, whose subject was yellow fever vaccine responses in identical twins.

Sequencing was performed on PBMCs. These receptors came from a woman under 30 in good health.

This clonotype appeared many times. The CDR3 DNA is TGCGCCAGCAGCCCAACAGGAGGGGCCGGTGAAAAACTGTTTTTT. Its translation is CASSPTGGAGEKLFF. The chain is built from TRBV4-1 and TRBJ1-4; the D gene is possibly TRBD1 (5 bases). V lost 4 bases to trimming and J lost 7 bases, with 16 bases between them. The CDR3 loop spans 15 amino acids. CDR1 is MGHRA, CDR2 YSYEKL, per germline.

This clonotype showed up just a few times. This chain links TRBV10-3 with TRBJ2-4; D might be TRBD1 (6 bases). The CDR3 extends over 13 amino acids. With 1 base removed from V and 6 bases from J, the gap between germline ends came to 7 bases. Per the germline V gene, CDR1 is ENHRY and CDR2 is SYGVKD. This chain's CDR3 is CAISELQGNIQYF. CDR3 coding DNA: TGTGCCATCAGTGAGTTACAGGGAAACATTCAGTACTTC.

This clonotype showed up many times. This rearrangement joins TRBV24-1 to TRBJ2-7, with TRBD1 matching 8 bases. Germline assignment: CDR1 KGHDR and CDR2 SFDVKD. J lost 4 bases, V lost 4 bases, and 2 bases had no gene match. This CDR3 region has 13 residues. This chain's CDR3 is CATSETGGYEQYV. The CDR3 DNA reads TGTGCCACCAGTGAAACAGGGGGATACGAGCAGTACGTC.

CDR3 amino acids: CASSLQGTGGSEAFF. The CDR3 nucleotides read TGTGCCAGCAGCTTACAAGGGACAGGTGGGTCTGAAGCTTTCTTT. The rearrangement uses TRBV7-9 and TRBJ1-1; 8 bases align to TRBD1. This CDR3 spans 15 amino acids. Germline V CDR1 and CDR2: SEHNR, FQNEAQ (reference sequence). V shed 2 bases and J 6 bases; nucleotides not matched to a gene: 8. Based on the CDR3 plus reference TRBV7-9 and TRBJ1-1, the full variable domain is DTGVSQNPRHKITKRGQNVTFRCDPISEHNRLYWYRQTLGQGPEFLTYFQNEAQLEKSRLLSDRFSAERPKGSFSTLEIQRTEQGDSAMYLCASSLQGTGGSEAFFGQGTRLTVV.

V usage is TRBV15 and J usage is TRBJ2-2, with TRBD2 as a possible D gene (5 bases). The CDR3 runs 17 residues. CDR1 and CDR2 from the germline V gene are LNHNV and YYDKDF (reference sequence). Trimming pared 0 bases from V and 3 bases from J, leaving 14 bases between. The CDR3 DNA reads as TGTGCCACCAGCAGAGATTCCCAATGGGAGTACACCGGGGAGCTGTTTTTT. Protein product: CATSRDSQWEYTGELFF.

This clonotype was counted many times. The chain recombines TRBV12-3 or TRBV12-4 with TRBJ2-1; maybe TRBD2 (5 bases). With 2 bases removed from V and 7 bases from J, the gap between germline ends came to 9 bases. This CDR3 spans 13 amino acids. CDR3 nucleotides: TGTGCCAGCAGTTTACCGCCGGGGAATGAGCAGTTCTTC. Its protein is CASSLPPGNEQFF.

The table lists this clonotype with a few counts. Relative to the germline gene, one junction end is altered; a read error may explain this. The V call is TRBV5-6, the J call TRBJ2-1, with 9 bases fitting TRBD2. The CDR3 spans 13 residues. Germline V gene data show CDR1 as SGHDT and CDR2 as YYEEEE. This chain's CDR3 is CASSLGNLRGGRF. As DNA, the CDR3 is TGTGCCAGCAGTTTGGGGAACTTGCGGGGGGGCCGGTTC. Combining the CDR3 with reference TRBV5-6 and TRBJ2-1 gives the whole variable domain DAGVTQSPTHLIKTRGQQVTLRCSPKSGHDTVSWYQQALGQGPQFIFQYYEEEERQRGNFPDRFSGHQFPNYSSELNVNALLLGDSALYLCASSLGNLRGGRFGPGTRLTVL.